This entry is about one T cell receptor beta chain. The antigen remains undetermined. 60 Vbeta and 13 Jbeta primers were used in PCR. Libraries were prepared by immunoSEQ multiplex PCR; TCRdb keeps only in-frame clonotypes and omits some of them. The sample lists 170,000 or so clones, 60% to 85% occurring once. The data were obtained in a study of cytomegalovirus exposure and HLA in healthy donors. Study-wide findings and caveats: A missense variant in DCLRE1C was later tied to TCR beta V- and J-gene trimming. The authors reported that TCR beta sequences could predict HLA-A and HLA-B alleles. These predictions were accurate for most subjects in the first cohort. In a later analysis, donors in an Asian-associated ancestry cluster reportedly had fewer N-insertions in productive TCRs than the cohort mean.

The germline V and J ends were trimmed by 1 base and 5 bases, with 9 bases remaining between them. The V gene's germline CDR1 is LNHDA and CDR2 SQIVND (reference sequence). This CDR3 has 13 amino acids. These donors, healthy bone marrow donors, were studied. Sequencing was done on a sample of PBMCs. The sequence was collected from a woman in her 50s in good health and CMV-seropositive. The chain employs TRBV19 and TRBJ2-7; possibly TRBD1 for D (5 bases). The CDR3 nucleotides are TGTGCCAGTAGTATAGCAGGGATGAACGAGCAGTACTTC. The encoded protein is CASSIAGMNEQYF.